This T cell receptor beta chain stems from a study of circulating and synovial CD4+ cells in juvenile arthritis. Produced via immunoSEQ multiplex PCR; TCRdb's table is partial and in-frame only. The sample includes about 16,000 clones, approximately 90% seen only once; the top ten take approximately 0.7%. The CDR3 sequence is 18 residues long. Per germline, CDR1 MGHRA and CDR2 YSYEKL. Trimming pared 0 bases from V and 4 bases from J, leaving 21 bases between. The chain is built from TRBV4-1 and TRBJ2-5, with a possible D match to TRBD2 (5 bases). Material: CD4+ T cells from blood. The TCR sequence derives from a human donor with juvenile idiopathic arthritis. The CDR3 loop reads CASSQDRASPGRRETQYF. The CDR3, as DNA: TGCGCCAGCAGCCAAGATAGGGCTAGCCCAGGCCGGAGAGAGACCCAGTACTTC.